This entry is about one T cell receptor (beta chain). Original methodology: Scientists estimated how many nucleated cells there were by amplifying reference gene primers. The data were produced by immunoSEQ multiplex PCR, yet TCRdb's version contains in-frame clones alone and is incomplete. The D gene and trimming were derived from the DNA, and the V and J assignments and clone size from that table. The top ten clones hold around 33% of a sample with 12,000 to 15,000 clones, about 83% of them seen once. The data stem from a study of blood T cell repertoires in COVID-19. Study information: From T cells, B-cell-depleted T cells, or PBMCs came the material, which was cDNA or gDNA.

Per the germline V gene, CDR1 is LNHDA and CDR2 is SQIVND (reference sequence). J gave up 4 bases and V 4 bases, and 8 bases lay outside the gene matches. The CDR3 sequence is 15 residues long. The sample consisted of peripheral blood. The V and J genes are TRBV19 and TRBJ1-2; 8 bases align to TRBD1. The receptor was derived from a human donor in a cohort sampled during active COVID-19. CDR3 sequence: CASSTAGGAGYGYTF. For the CDR3, the DNA is TGTGCCAGTAGTACCGCAGGGGGCGCCGGCTATGGCTACACCTTC.